This T cell receptor (beta chain) stems from a study of T cell changes during pregnancy in multiple sclerosis (dated by TCRdb to the late 2010s). Looking at the study overall: The study examined how the T cell repertoire changed over the course of pregnancy in women with multiple sclerosis.

The library was generated by the immunoSEQ multiplex PCR assay. In TCRdb, the immuneACCESS table is reduced to in-frame sequences with V and J assigned. These tables do not hold every clone; where another copy was compared, an unresolved V gene accounts for under half, and the others remain unexplained. The table for this sample lists roughly 89,000 clones; 85% to 95% of them were counted only once. Approximately 1.7% of the sample is held by the ten biggest clonotypes. From its cysteine to its phenylalanine, the CDR3 spans 15 amino acids. This entry keeps only the CDR3 DNA: 45 bases, framed from base 1. As encoded in the germline V gene, CDR1 is MDHEN while CDR2 is SYDVKM. V has 10 bases trimmed and J has 2 bases trimmed; junction bases matching no gene number 8. On this clone itself: What antigen it recognizes has not been identified. There are no base qualities to consult, and no much larger clone falls within one base.

The sequencing used peripheral blood, collected after pregnancy. The chain is made from TRBV28 and TRBJ1-5; 10 middle bases align to TRBD1. The source of this sequence is a female donor in good health, enrolled as a control in a pregnancy study. Read as DNA, the sequence is TGTGCCACCAGGACCGGGACAGGGGGCAATCAGCCCCAGCATTTT. This is translated as CATRTGTGGNQPQHF.